This T cell receptor beta chain was documented in a study of T cells in Graves' hyperthyroidism and ophthalmopathy. Amplification of TCR beta CDR3 regions used RNA as the template. HTBI primers were used for first-round RT-PCR of the TCR CDR3. TCRdb ran MiXCR on the multiplex PCR reads and lists one entry per CDR3 protein. Altogether around 690,000 distinct CDR3 sequences are present, about 20% being singletons, with the ten largest covering under 35%. Concerning this clonotype itself: As yet, its antigen is unknown.

Findings of the study overall: Also found in blood were most expanded thyroid clonotypes above 0.001.

The CDR3 is 13 amino acids. The germline CDR1 and CDR2 sequences are SGHAT and FQNNGV. Trimming shortened V by 3 bases and J by 2 bases, and 7 bases separated the two germline ends. The sequencing input was blood. The clonotype originates from a man younger than 40 with Graves' ophthalmopathy. V is TRBV11-2 and J is TRBJ1-2; D is undetermined. CDR3 sequence reads: CASSFGWNYGYTF. DNA for the CDR3: TGTGCCAGCAGCTTTGGCTGGAACTATGGCTACACCTTC.